This entry describes one TCR beta chain. The antigen is not known. The source of the sample is a study of early T cells in non-severe SARS-CoV-2 infection. Study background: Chains from this unsorted whole-blood bulk RNA could not be paired.

Findings and caveats of the study: The matching step, a VDJdb search, favored anti-spike CD8 responses and missed private and CD4 specificities.

Each single cDNA molecule received a unique molecular identifier. TCRdb used MiXCR to reprocess the 5' RACE reads, holding one entry per CDR3 protein. The sample has around 72,000 distinct CDR3 sequences, around 10% seen once. The source material was whole blood, sampled at baseline. This sequence originates from an adult who was a healthcare worker with PCR-confirmed SARS-CoV-2 infection or an uninfected control (not recorded which).

The CDR3 region is CAWSVRDRGGYTF. For the CDR3, the DNA is TGTGCCTGGAGTGTACGTGACAGGGGCGGCTACACCTTC. The genes are TRBV30 and TRBJ1-2; 8 bases map to TRBD1. The ends lost 0 bases at V and 8 bases at J; junction bases unmatched: 5. CDR1 and CDR2 (germline): GTSNPN, SVGIG (reference sequence). This CDR3 contains 13 residues.